These 25 T cell receptor beta chains originate from one sample sequenced in a study of T cells after yellow fever vaccination. TCRdb reprocessed the 5' RACE reads with MiXCR, giving one entry per CDR3 protein. The sample carries 300,000 to 350,000 distinct CDR3 sequences, approximately 4% recorded once. The sequencing used PBMCs, collected 15 days after the yellow fever booster vaccination. All receptors come from a man aged 18-30 years who received the YFV17D yellow fever vaccine.

In this sample, this clonotype turned up many times. The chain is built from TRBV4-1 and TRBJ1-4; no clear D. Trimming removed 1 base at V and 7 bases at J, with 10 bases between. CDR3 length equals 14 residues. CDR1 and CDR2 from the germline V gene are MGHRA and YSYEKL. The CDR3 region is CASSQVGGGEKLFF. Written as DNA, the CDR3 is TGCGCCAGCAGCCAAGTAGGTGGCGGTGAAAAACTGTTTTTT.

V and J are TRBV6-5 and TRBJ1-1, with TRBD1 matching over 8 bases. V dropped 10 bases and J dropped 4; count of bases not matched to a gene: 14. Germline values: CDR1 MNHEY, CDR2 SVGAGI. The CDR3 loop spans 15 amino acids. CDR3 DNA sequence: TGTGCCACCACTCCGTTCAGGGGGCAGGCCACTGAAGCTTTCTTT. Its protein is CATTPFRGQATEAFF.

In this sample, this clonotype turned up many times. This sequence joins TRBV15 and TRBJ1-6; D not certain. This CDR3 comprises 15 residues. V was cut by 1 base and J by 7 bases, with 11 bases left in between. The germline CDR1 and CDR2 sequences are LNHNV and YYDKDF (reference sequence). The CDR3 DNA follows: TGTGCCACCAGCAGAGTATACATGGAAAATTCACCCCTCCACTTT. It codes for CATSRVYMENSPLHF.

The J gene is TRBJ1-6, the V gene TRBV6-5, with 8 bases matching TRBD1. From germline, CDR1 is MNHEY and CDR2 SVGAGI. Trimming cost V 0 bases and J 10 bases; bases outside gene matches: 8. The CDR3 covers 16 residues. CDR3: CASSYSVGQGDSPLHF. CDR3 nucleotide sequence: TGTGCCAGCAGTTACTCCGTAGGACAGGGAGACTCACCCCTCCACTTT.

This clonotype was picked up many times. This chain uses TRBV7-3 with TRBJ1-3; D ambiguous. The CDR3 has 15 amino acids. Per germline, CDR1 SGHTA and CDR2 FQGTGA. Trimming shortened V by 4 bases and J by 0 bases, and 10 bases separated the two germline ends. CDR3 amino acids: CASSSDGSSGNTIYF. For the CDR3, the DNA is TGTGCCAGCAGCTCGGACGGTAGCTCTGGAAACACCATATATTTT.

This clonotype has just a few counts. V and J are TRBV7-2 and TRBJ1-5; tentative D call: TRBD1 (6 bases). Trimming took 1 base from V and 1 from J, leaving 14 bases between them. CDR1 is SGHTA, CDR2 FQGNSA, per germline. The CDR3 spans 17 residues. CDR3 DNA: TGTGCCAGCAGCTTAGAGGGGGGGGCATCGAGCAATCAGCCCCAGCATTTT. It yields the protein CASSLEGGASSNQPQHF.

The V call is TRBV20-1, the J call TRBJ1-2; D not certain. Trimming shortened V by 3 bases and J by 2 bases, and 10 bases separated the two germline ends. The germline CDR1 and CDR2 sequences are DFQATT and SNEGSKA (reference sequence). This CDR3 region has 13 residues. This CDR3 is CSARRGGNYGYTF. CDR3 nucleotide sequence: TGCAGTGCTAGGCGGGGTGGCAACTATGGCTACACCTTC.

V usage is TRBV19 and J usage is TRBJ2-5; no clear D. V lost 6 bases, J lost 1 base, and 9 bases lay in between. Germline lookup yields CDR1 LNHDA and CDR2 SQIVND (reference sequence). The CDR3 spans 13 residues. This chain's CDR3 is CASRLGAQETQYF. CDR3 sequence (DNA): TGTGCCAGTAGGTTGGGTGCCCAAGAGACCCAGTACTTC.

This clonotype has only a few counts. The rearrangement joins TRBV12-3 or TRBV12-4 to TRBJ1-1, with 8 positions matching TRBD1. V lost 3 bases, J lost 2 bases, and 5 bases stayed unmatched. The CDR3 is made up of 15 amino acids. This CDR3 is CASSFNAGGNTEAFF. The CDR3 DNA is TGTGCCAGCAGTTTTAATGCAGGGGGCAACACTGAAGCTTTCTTT.

V and J are TRBV5-1 and TRBJ2-5; D unresolved. Per germline, CDR1 SGHRS and CDR2 YFSETQ. Trimming cost V 0 bases and J 9 bases, with 15 bases left between them. The CDR3 length is 14 residues. CDR3 DNA sequence: TGCGCCAGCAGCTTGGAGGCCAGTCTGGCAGCCCAGTACTTC. Its translation: CASSLEASLAAQYF.

V gene TRBV5-1 combines with J gene TRBJ2-2; D may be TRBD1 or TRBD2 (5 bases each). Germline-derived CDR1 and CDR2 are SGHRS and YFSETQ. The CDR3 consists of 16 residues. With 4 bases removed from V and 7 bases from J, the gap between germline ends came to 20 bases. The CDR3 bases are TGCGCCAGCAGCACCGGGACCTGGAACGGGATCGGGGAGCTGTTTTTT. Translation gives CASSTGTWNGIGELFF.

This clonotype appeared a few times. The chain employs TRBV10-3 and TRBJ2-3; TRBD2 matches 13 bases. The V and J ends lost 6 bases and 2 bases, in that order; junction bases with no gene match: 2. The CDR3 contains 15 residues. In germline, CDR1 is ENHRY, CDR2 SYGVKD. CDR3 sequence: CAISGLAGATDTQYF. The CDR3 region has the DNA TGTGCCATCAGCGGACTAGCGGGGGCCACAGATACGCAGTATTTT.

This chain links TRBV3-1 with TRBJ1-4, with TRBD1 as a possible D gene (5 bases). The germline gives CDR1 LGHDT, CDR2 YNNKEL (reference sequence). CDR3 length: 15 amino acids. Trimming took off 0 bases at V and 11 bases at J, with 16 bases between the two ends. The CDR3 protein is CASSQDSQIRGKLFF. The CDR3, as DNA: TGTGCCAGCAGCCAAGATTCTCAGATCCGGGGCAAACTGTTTTTT.

In its sample, this clonotype ranks as medium-sized (0.01 to 0.1%). The chain is built from TRBV7-8 and TRBJ2-7; TRBD1 matches at 9 bases. CDR1 is SGHVS, CDR2 FQNEAQ, per germline. The CDR3 consists of 16 residues. The V gene end was trimmed by 3 bases and the J gene end by 3 bases; junction bases not matched to a gene: 9. CDR3 sequence reads: CASSLSSGTGNYEQYF. The CDR3 DNA sequence: TGTGCCAGCAGCTTGAGCTCCGGGACAGGGAACTACGAGCAGTACTTC. The full variable domain, in which reference TRBV7-8 and TRBJ2-7 provide the parts outside the CDR3, is GAGVSQSPRYKVAKRGQDVALRCDPISGHVSLFWYQQALGQGPEFLTYFQNEAQLDKSGLPSDRFFAERPEGSVSTLKIQRTQQEDSAVYLCASSLSSGTGNYEQYFGPGTRLTVT.

This clonotype was recorded at least ten times. CDR3 nucleotides: TGTGCCAGCAGTCCCCTTCAAGTGGAAGGTCAGACCGGGGAGCTGTTTTTT. Amino acids: CASSPLQVEGQTGELFF. The genes are TRBV27 and TRBJ2-2; D is unresolved. The CDR3 extends over 17 amino acids. Germline V gene sequence: CDR1 MNHEY, CDR2 SMNVEV (reference sequence). Trimming removed 5 bases from V and 5 bases from J, with 21 bases in between.

This clonotype was observed at least ten times. The chain is built from TRBV5-1 and TRBJ2-1, with 7 bases fitting TRBD1. From germline, CDR1 is SGHRS and CDR2 YFSETQ. The CDR3 extends over 16 amino acids. J lost 5 bases, V lost 5 bases, and 13 bases had no gene match. CDR3 sequence reads: CASSIPEDRTNNEQFF. In DNA form, the CDR3 reads TGCGCCAGCAGTATTCCGGAGGACAGGACGAACAATGAGCAGTTCTTC.

This clonotype was counted many times. This rearrangement joins TRBV28 to TRBJ1-1; no clear D. Germline CDR1 and CDR2: MDHEN and SYDVKM. The CDR3 length is 14 residues. V gave up 3 bases and J gave up 0 bases, with 8 bases separating them. CDR3 protein: CASSLGSMNTEAFF. The CDR3 coding sequence is TGTGCCAGCAGTTTGGGCAGTATGAACACTGAAGCTTTCTTT.

On this clonotype: A read error may explain this, as a much larger clone is one base away. V gene TRBV27 combines with J gene TRBJ2-1, with TRBD1 matching 9 bases. The CDR3 consists of 14 residues. V lost 5 bases to trimming and J lost 7 bases; unmatched junction nucleotides: 6. Germline V gene lookup returns CDR1 MNHEY and CDR2 SMNVEV (reference sequence). This CDR3 reads CASSVATGGNEQFF. As DNA, the CDR3 is TGTGCCAGCAGTGTGGCGACAGGGGGGAATGAGCAGTTCTTC.

This clonotype was found many times. The chain has TRBV11-2 and TRBJ2-5; 8 nucleotides match TRBD1. From germline, CDR1 is SGHAT and CDR2 FQNNGV. The CDR3 extends over 14 amino acids. With 5 bases clipped from V and 5 bases from J, the junction kept 7 bases outside the gene matches. The CDR3 coding sequence is TGTGCCAGCAGCACTCGGACAGGGTCTGAGACCCAGTACTTC. Translated: CASSTRTGSETQYF.

In this sample, this clonotype turned up a few times. The chain combines TRBV18 with TRBJ2-7; 10 bases match TRBD1. V trimming: 2 bases; J trimming: 4 bases; junction bases outside the gene matches: 5. The CDR3 consists of 15 residues. CDR1 KGHSH and CDR2 LQKENI come from the germline V gene. As DNA, the CDR3 is TGTGCCAGCTCACCATGGGACAGGGGATTTTACGAGCAGTACTTC. The encoded protein is CASSPWDRGFYEQYF.

The chain has TRBV7-9 and TRBJ2-1; 8 positions agree with TRBD2. There are 16 residues in the CDR3. Germline assignment: CDR1 SEHNR and CDR2 FQNEAQ (reference sequence). V lost 4 bases and J lost 2; bases outside the gene matches: 7. The CDR3 reads CASSSPGLVPYNEQFF. CDR3 sequence (DNA): TGTGCCAGCAGCTCACCGGGACTAGTACCCTACAATGAGCAGTTCTTC.

The sample holds a few counts of this clonotype. J is TRBJ2-2 and V is TRBV12-3 or TRBV12-4; 7 positions agree with TRBD1. The V gene end was trimmed by 6 bases and the J gene end by 3 bases; junction bases not matched to a gene: 4. This CDR3 has 14 residues. CDR3 DNA: TGTGCCAGCAGAGCACAGGGGTACACCGGGGAGCTGTTTTTT. It encodes CASRAQGYTGELFF.

This clonotype was found a few times. The chain combines TRBV18 with TRBJ2-5, with D possibly being TRBD1 (5 bases). Germline-derived CDR1 and CDR2 are KGHSH and LQKENI. The CDR3 has 15 residues. V was cut by 3 bases and J by 1 base, with 12 bases left in between. CDR3 protein: CASSPNQGSQETQYF. The CDR3, as DNA: TGTGCCAGCTCACCCAACCAGGGATCCCAAGAGACCCAGTACTTC.

There are many counts of this clonotype. V gene TRBV7-2 combines with J gene TRBJ2-3, with 12 bases that match TRBD2. This CDR3 is 15 amino acids long. CDR1 is SGHTA, CDR2 FQGNSA, per germline. With V trimmed by 0 bases and J by 10 bases, 5 bases remained unmatched. CDR3 coding DNA: TGTGCCAGCAGCTTAGCGGCTAGCGGGGGGGCCGCGCAGTATTTT. Amino acid sequence: CASSLAASGGAAQYF. Complete variable domain (other parts from reference TRBV7-2 and TRBJ2-3): GAGVSQSPSNKVTEKGKDVELRCDPISGHTALYWYRQSLGQGLEFLIYFQGNSAPDKSGLPSDRFSAERTGGSVSTLTIQRTQQEDSAVYLCASSLAASGGAAQYFGPGTRLTVL.

The chain couples TRBV5-1 to TRBJ2-3; D is unresolved. V lost 0 bases, J lost 2 bases, and 7 bases lay in between. CDR3 length: 14 amino acids. Germline CDR1 SGHRS, CDR2 YFSETQ. CDR3 DNA sequence: TGCGCCAGCAGCTTGGTTGACCACACAGATACGCAGTATTTT. Translated: CASSLVDHTDTQYF.